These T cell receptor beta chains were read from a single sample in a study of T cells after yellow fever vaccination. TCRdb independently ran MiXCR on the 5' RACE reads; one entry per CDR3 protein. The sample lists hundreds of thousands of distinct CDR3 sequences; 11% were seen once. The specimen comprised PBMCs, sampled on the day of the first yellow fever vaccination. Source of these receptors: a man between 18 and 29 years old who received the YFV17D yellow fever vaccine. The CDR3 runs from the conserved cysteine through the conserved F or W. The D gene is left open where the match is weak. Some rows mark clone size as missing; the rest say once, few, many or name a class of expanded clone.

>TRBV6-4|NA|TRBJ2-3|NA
TGTGCCAGCAGTGACGGGGGGGCTAGCACAGATACGCAGTATTTT
CASSDGGASTDTQYF
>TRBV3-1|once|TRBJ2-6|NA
TGTGCCAGCAGCCAAGATTGGGGAACTGGGGCCAACGTCCTGACTTTC
CASSQDWGTGANVLTF
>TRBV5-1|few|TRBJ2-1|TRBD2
TGCGCCAGCAGCTGGGCCGGGACTAGCGGGGGGGATGAGCAGTTCTTC
CASSWAGTSGGDEQFF
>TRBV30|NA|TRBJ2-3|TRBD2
TGTGCCTGGAGGAAGACTAGCGCGACAGATACGCAGTATTTT
CAWRKTSATDTQYF
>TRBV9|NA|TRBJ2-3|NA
TGTGCCAGCAGCTCCCGGCCCGCGAGAACTAGCACAGATACGCAGTATTTT
CASSSRPARTSTDTQYF
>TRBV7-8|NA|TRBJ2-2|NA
TGTGCCAGCAGCTTAGTTAGGGTCAAGGACGGGGAGCTGTTTTTT
CASSLVRVKDGELFF
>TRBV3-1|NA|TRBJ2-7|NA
TGTGCCAGCAGCCCGAATCCCGGTTCATACGAGCAGTACTTC
CASSPNPGSYEQYF
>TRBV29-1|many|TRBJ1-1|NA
TGCAGCGTTGAACGCGAGGCTTCGAGTGAAGCTTTCTTT
CSVEREASSEAFF
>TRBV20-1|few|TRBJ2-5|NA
TGCAGTGCTGCGAGGGACGGAGGAGAGACCCAGTACTTC
CSAARDGGETQYF
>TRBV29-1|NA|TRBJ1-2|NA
TGCAGCGTCTACAGCCTATATGGCTACACCTTC
CSVYSLYGYTF
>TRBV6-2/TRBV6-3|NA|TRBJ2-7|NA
TGTGCCAGCAGCCTCAGTGGGGGGCACGAGCAGTACTTC
CASSLSGGHEQYF
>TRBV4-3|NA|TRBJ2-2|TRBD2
TGCGCCAGCAGCCAAGCGGCTAGCGGGACCTACACCGGGGAGCTGTTTTTT
CASSQAASGTYTGELFF
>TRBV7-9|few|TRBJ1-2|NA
TGTGCCAGCAGCTACCCCGGGGTGGGATATGGCTACACCTTC
CASSYPGVGYGYTF
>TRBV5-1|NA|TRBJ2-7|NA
TGCGCCAGCAGGGGACCGGGGAGCTTCGAGCAGTACTTC
CASRGPGSFEQYF
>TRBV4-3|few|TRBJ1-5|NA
TGCGCCAGCAGCCGGGAGATTTTTTATCAGCCCCAGCATTTT
CASSREIFYQPQHF
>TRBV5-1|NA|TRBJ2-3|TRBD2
TGCGCCAGCAGCCGGCTAGCGGGGGGGCAGTCAGATACGCAGTATTTT
CASSRLAGGQSDTQYF
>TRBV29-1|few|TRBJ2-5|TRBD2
TGCAGCGCACGACTAGCGGGGGGCCTCCAAGAGACCCAGTACTTC
CSARLAGGLQETQYF
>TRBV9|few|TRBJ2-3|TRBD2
TGTGCCAGCAGCGCTTACCCCCTAGCGGGGGGGGCAGATACGCAGTATTTT
CASSAYPLAGGADTQYF
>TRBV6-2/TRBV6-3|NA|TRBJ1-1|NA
TGTGCCAGCAGCATAAGACGGTTTAGCCGCCCTGAAGCTTTCTTT
CASSIRRFSRPEAFF
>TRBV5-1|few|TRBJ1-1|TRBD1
TGCGCCAGCAGCCTAGGACAGGGGGAGATTAACACTGAAGCTTTCTTT
CASSLGQGEINTEAFF
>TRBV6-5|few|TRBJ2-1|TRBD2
TGTGCCAGCAGTTTACTAGCGGGGGCCCGCTCCTACAATGAGCAGTTCTTC
CASSLLAGARSYNEQFF
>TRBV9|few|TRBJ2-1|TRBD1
TGTGCCAGCAGCGTAGGTCGGGGACAGAATTCCGATGAGCAGTTCTTC
CASSVGRGQNSDEQFF
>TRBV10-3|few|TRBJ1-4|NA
TGTGCCATCAGTGCTTGGGGGCCATTCGGTATAGATGAAAAACTGTTTTTT
CAISAWGPFGIDEKLFF
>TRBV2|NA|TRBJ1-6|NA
TGTGCCAGCAAAAACCAGAGGGCAACATATCCCTTAGTGTATAATTCACCCCTCCACTTT
CASKNQRATYPLVYNSPLHF
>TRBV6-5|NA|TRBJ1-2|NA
TGTGCCAGCCGCATCGGTGGTGGCTACACCTTC
CASRIGGGYTF
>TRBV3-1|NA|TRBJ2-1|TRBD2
TGTGCCAGCAGCCAAGACGCGGGGGAGGTCACTCATGAGCAGTTCTTC
CASSQDAGEVTHEQFF
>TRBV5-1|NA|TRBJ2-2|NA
TGCGCCAGCAGCGGCGGGACGGTGAACACCGGGGAGCTGTTTTTT
CASSGGTVNTGELFF
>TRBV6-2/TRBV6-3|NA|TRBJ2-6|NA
TGTGCCAGCACCCACGGGGGATCTGGGGCCAACGTCCTGACTTTC
CASTHGGSGANVLTF
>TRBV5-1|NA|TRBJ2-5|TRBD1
TGCGCCAGCAGCTTCAGACAGGGAGAAACCCAGTACTTC
CASSFRQGETQYF
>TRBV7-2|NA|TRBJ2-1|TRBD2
TGTGCCAGCAGCGCGCGCGGGGGGGGTTTAGTTGAGCAGTTCTTC
CASSARGGGLVEQFF
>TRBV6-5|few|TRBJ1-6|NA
TGTGCCAGCAAGGCAGGGTTATATCAGGATAATTCACCCCTCCACTTT
CASKAGLYQDNSPLHF
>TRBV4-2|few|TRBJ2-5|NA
TGTGCCAGCAGCCAAGTTTTCCAAGAGACCCAGTACTTC
CASSQVFQETQYF
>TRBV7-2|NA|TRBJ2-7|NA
TGTGCCAGCAGCACCGTCTCCTACGAGCAGTACTTC
CASSTVSYEQYF
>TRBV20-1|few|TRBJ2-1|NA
TGCAGTGCTAGAGGGTCAGGACGATACTCCTACAATGAGCAGTTCTTC
CSARGSGRYSYNEQFF
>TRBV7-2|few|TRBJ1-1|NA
TGTGCCAGCAGCTCCGGGGGGAGAGAGGCTGAAGCTTTCTTT
CASSSGGREAEAFF
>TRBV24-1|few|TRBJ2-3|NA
TGTGCCACCAGTGATTTGCTAGGGCTTAGGGATACGCAGTATTTT
CATSDLLGLRDTQYF
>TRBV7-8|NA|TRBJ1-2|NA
TGTGCCAGCAGCTTAGCTGGTGCCCACTATGGCTACACCTTC
CASSLAGAHYGYTF
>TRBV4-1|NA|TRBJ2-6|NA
TGCGCCAGCAGCGAAGGAAGTCTCTTAGGGGGTGATCGGGCTGGGGCCAACGTCCTGACTTTC
CASSEGSLLGGDRAGANVLTF
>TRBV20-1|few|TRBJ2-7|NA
TGCAGTGCTAGGGGGACACTAGCCTACGAGCAGTACTTC
CSARGTLAYEQYF
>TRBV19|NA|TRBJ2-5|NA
TGTGCCAGTAGTGCGGGCGAAAGACCTCTTTACCAAGAGACCCAGTACTTC
CASSAGERPLYQETQYF
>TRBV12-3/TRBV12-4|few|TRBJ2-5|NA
TGTGCCAGCGGTCCCTACAGAGACAGTCAAGAGACCCAGTACTTC
CASGPYRDSQETQYF
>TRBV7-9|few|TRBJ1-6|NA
TGTGCCAGCAGCTTTGGGGCAGATAATTCACCCCTCCACTTT
CASSFGADNSPLHF
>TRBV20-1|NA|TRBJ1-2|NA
TGCAGTGTTTTTTCCCCGGGTTCCTATGGCTACACCTTC
CSVFSPGSYGYTF
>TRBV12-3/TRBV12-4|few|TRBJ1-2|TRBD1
TGTGCCAGCAGTCCGGGGGACAGGGGGGGCTATGGCTACACCTTC
CASSPGDRGGYGYTF